The next 28 T cell receptor beta chains were all read from a single sample in a study of monozygotic twins with inflammatory bowel disease. TCRdb reanalyzed the 5' RACE reads and collapses them to one entry per CDR3 protein, without DNA. This listing includes approximately 150,000 distinct CDR3 sequences. What was sequenced was blood. All receptors derive from a human donor with ulcerative colitis or Crohn's disease, or a healthy co-twin of an affected twin (not recorded which).

This chain uses TRBV5-1 with TRBJ2-4. The CDR3 is 20 residues long. Germline CDR1 SGHRS, CDR2 YFSETQ. The CDR3 loop is CASSLAHRQGSDIAKNIQYF.

The chain has TRBV5-6 and TRBJ1-1. The CDR3 loop spans 13 amino acids. Germline V lookup: CDR1 SGHDT, CDR2 YYEEEE. The CDR3 sequence is CASSLGVGTEAFF.

This chain joins TRBV5-1 and TRBJ2-7; TCRdb names TRBD1, which stays unverified in the absence of DNA. Germline values: CDR1 SGHRS, CDR2 YFSETQ. The CDR3 is 17 amino acids. This CDR3 reads CASSLITGTGGFDEQYF.

The chain joins TRBV6-5 to TRBJ1-2; there is no DNA to check the TCRdb D call of TRBD1. The CDR3 extends over 16 amino acids. CDR1 MNHEY and CDR2 SVGAGI come from the germline V gene. CDR3 protein: CASSSAGTGNNYGYTF.

The chain joins TRBV5-4 to TRBJ2-7; TCRdb outputs TRBD1, but without DNA this stays unchecked. This CDR3 region has 14 residues. Germline CDR1 reads SGHNT; CDR2 reads YYREEE (reference sequence). The CDR3 sequence is CASIEFPGPYEQYF. Full variable domain (rest looked up from reference TRBV5-4 and TRBJ2-7): ETGVTQSPTHLIKTRGQQVTLRCSSQSGHNTVSWYQQALGQGPQFIFQYYREEENGRGNFPPRFSGLQFPNYSSELNVNALELDDSALYLCASIEFPGPYEQYFGPGTRLTVT.

The CDR3 here is CSVWGQTNTEAFF. V gene TRBV29-1 combines with J gene TRBJ1-1; no DNA is available, so the TRBD1 call from TCRdb remains unchecked. Germline V gene lookup returns CDR1 SQVTM and CDR2 ANQGSEA. The CDR3 spans 13 residues.

This chain uses TRBV12-3 or TRBV12-4 with TRBJ1-6; the TRBD1 assignment by TCRdb is unverifiable without DNA. CDR3 length: 15 residues. The CDR3 here is CASSLSGQGDSPLHF.

The chain carries TRBV4-1 and TRBJ1-4; TCRdb's assignment of TRBD1 cannot be checked, as there is no DNA. This CDR3 spans 16 amino acids. In germline, CDR1 is MGHRA, CDR2 YSYEKL. The CDR3 sequence: CASSQGQGPTNEKLFF.

The chain has TRBV7-2 and TRBJ2-2; TCRdb returns TRBD2, unconfirmable since there is no DNA. Per the germline V gene, CDR1 is SGHTA and CDR2 is FQGNSA. The CDR3 is 16 residues long. The CDR3 loop reads CASSYTSGGGAGELFF.

The chain is built from TRBV25-1 and TRBJ2-3; TCRdb reports TRBD1, a call that lacks DNA to check it against. CDR1 is MGHDK, CDR2 SYGVNS, per germline. The CDR3 totals 16 residues. CDR3 residues: CASSGDRGWATDTQYF.

The chain joins TRBV7-2 to TRBJ1-5; TCRdb's D call of TRBD1 is untestable without DNA. Germline loops: CDR1 SGHTA, CDR2 FQGNSA. The CDR3 loop spans 16 amino acids. Here the CDR3 reads CASSLSTGRSNQPQHF.

V usage is TRBV20-1 and J usage is TRBJ2-2; as DNA is missing, the TRBD1 call by TCRdb cannot be tested. The CDR3 spans 15 residues. CDR1 is DFQATT and CDR2 is SNEGSKA in the germline V gene (reference sequence). CDR3 amino acids: CSARDRATNTGELFF.

This chain connects TRBV27 to TRBJ2-2. This CDR3 is built from 15 residues. Germline V lookup: CDR1 MNHEY, CDR2 SMNVEV (reference sequence). The CDR3 spells CASNKGYPNTGELFF.

The rearrangement links TRBV12-3 or TRBV12-4 to TRBJ2-1. The CDR3 spans 13 residues. The CDR3 sequence: CASSLRQLNEQFF.

The chain has TRBV5-6 and TRBJ1-1; TCRdb outputs TRBD1, but without DNA this stays unchecked. Germline V CDR1 and CDR2: SGHDT, YYEEEE. The CDR3 is made up of 14 amino acids. This CDR3 is CASSLRQWDTEAFF.

This chain joins TRBV20-1 and TRBJ2-3; TCRdb reports TRBD1, a call that lacks DNA to check it against. This CDR3 contains 15 residues. Germline assignment: CDR1 DFQATT and CDR2 SNEGSKA (reference sequence). The CDR3 sequence: CSARDPSGGSDTQYF.

The chain is built from TRBV7-8 and TRBJ2-1; with no DNA, the TCRdb D assignment of TRBD1 cannot be verified. Germline CDR1 and CDR2: SGHVS and FQNEAQ. CDR3 length equals 14 residues. CDR3 loop: CASSIRGPYNEQFF.

The chain links TRBV5-1 to TRBJ1-1; TCRdb gives TRBD1 as the D gene, but with no DNA this cannot be confirmed. Per the germline V gene, CDR1 is SGHRS and CDR2 is YFSETQ. This CDR3 is 14 amino acids long. This CDR3 is CASSLGGLGTEAFF.

The V call is TRBV7-9, the J call TRBJ2-2; TCRdb indicates TRBD1, and absent DNA this call remains unverified. Germline V gene data show CDR1 as SEHNR and CDR2 as FQNEAQ (reference sequence). CDR3 size: 13 residues. The CDR3 loop reads CASGGQGTGELFF.

The chain recombines TRBV18 with TRBJ2-1; lacking DNA, the TRBD2 call made by TCRdb goes unchecked. Germline CDR1 is KGHSH and CDR2 is LQKENI. This CDR3 is built from 18 residues. This CDR3 reads CASSPFQASGGPDNEQFF. The whole variable domain, filled in from reference TRBV18 and TRBJ2-1, reads NAGVMQNPRHLVRRRGQEARLRCSPMKGHSHVYWYRQLPEEGLKFMVYLQKENIIDESGMPKERFSAEFPKEGPSILRIQQVVRGDSAAYFCASSPFQASGGPDNEQFFGPGTRLTVL.

The chain links TRBV6-1 to TRBJ1-3; TCRdb's D call, TRBD1, is unchecked because there is no DNA. The germline V gene has CDR1 MNHNS and CDR2 SASEGT. The CDR3 is 16 amino acids. The CDR3 here is CASSIGQGLHGNTIYF.

This chain uses TRBV11-1 with TRBJ2-2; there is no DNA to check the TCRdb D call of TRBD1. The CDR3 length is 18 residues. Germline V CDR1 and CDR2: SGHAT, FQDESV (reference sequence). CDR3 amino acids: CASSRPGQLNANTGELFF.

The chain employs TRBV5-1 and TRBJ2-5; absent DNA, TCRdb's TRBD1 call cannot be checked. The germline CDR1 and CDR2 sequences are SGHRS and YFSETQ. CDR3 size: 14 residues. Here the CDR3 reads CASSLGTGRETQYF.

This chain joins TRBV11-2 and TRBJ2-2; TCRdb designates TRBD2, a call that cannot be tested without DNA. The CDR3 runs 20 residues. Germline V CDR1 and CDR2: SGHAT, FQNNGV. CDR3 loop: CASSSRKQTSGGKNTGELFF.

The chain employs TRBV10-3 and TRBJ2-5; the TCRdb call, TRBD2, lacks DNA for checking. The CDR3 is made up of 16 amino acids. Germline CDR1 is ENHRY and CDR2 is SYGVKD. Here the CDR3 reads CAISESKRGGKETQYF.

The chain has TRBV12-3 or TRBV12-4 and TRBJ2-1; TCRdb indicates TRBD2, and absent DNA this call remains unverified. The CDR3 sequence is 15 residues long. The CDR3 here is CASTPGGAPYNEQFF.

The chain combines TRBV5-1 with TRBJ2-7; absent DNA, TCRdb's TRBD1 call cannot be checked. Germline CDR1 and CDR2: SGHRS and YFSETQ. The CDR3 is 14 amino acids. CDR3 region: CASSINGGTYEQYF.

This chain uses TRBV7-9 with TRBJ2-1. Germline V CDR1 and CDR2: SEHNR, FQNEAQ (reference sequence). The CDR3 covers 11 residues. The CDR3 here is CASSLYSEQFF.